The 17 T cell receptor beta chains given below trace back to one sample, sequenced in a study of Graves' ophthalmopathy and Graves' hyperthyroidism (dated by TCRdb to 2016 to 2019). Sequencing was performed on an Illumina HiSeq 2000. TCR beta CDR3 regions were amplified from RNA transcripts for repertoire sequencing. The first round was an RT-PCR using HTBI primers with the Qiagen OneStep RT-PCR kit, and this first round was followed by a second-round multiplex PCR, then size selection and purification. TCRdb trimmed the raw reads at Q25, called clones with MiXCR and kept productive beta chains. Each CDR3 protein appears once, grouped with its most common genes and DNA. This sample comprises over 500,000 distinct CDR3 sequences, 20% to 25% of them detected only once. The ten largest make up more than 5.5% of the sample. Sequencing was done on a sample of peripheral blood. Receptor source: a woman between 18 and 30 years old with stable Graves' hyperthyroidism. Some clones in this sample may be carry-over from other donors' samples. Donor details come from another sample of the same person, matched by shared clones.

V and J are TRBV6-5 and TRBJ2-7; 9 bases fit TRBD1. This CDR3 has 14 residues. Germline values: CDR1 MNHEY, CDR2 SVGAGI. With 4 bases clipped from V and 6 bases from J, the junction kept 7 bases outside the gene matches. CDR3 protein: CASSSEDRGGEQYF. In DNA, the CDR3 is TGTGCCAGCAGTTCGGAGGACAGGGGCGGCGAGCAGTACTTC.

The chain is built from TRBV12-3 or TRBV12-4 and TRBJ1-3; 9 bases align to TRBD1. Trimming at V came to 3 bases and at J to 5 bases, leaving 5 bases not matched to a gene. The CDR3 contains 15 residues. DNA of the CDR3: TGTGCCAGCAGTTTCCGGGACAGGGCTAGAAACACCATATATTTT. Its protein is CASSFRDRARNTIYF.

The sample holds many counts of this clonotype. The chain links TRBV29-1 to TRBJ2-7, with D unclear. Trimming removed 4 bases from V and 0 bases from J, with 13 bases in between. The CDR3 covers 14 residues. CDR1 is SQVTM, CDR2 ANQGSEA, per germline. The CDR3 loop reads CSVVKSVGSYEQYF. CDR3 bases: TGCAGCGTTGTTAAGTCCGTAGGCTCCTACGAGCAGTACTTC.

The CDR3 region has the DNA TGTGCCAGCATCCCCTTGGGAGGGAACGAGCAGTACTTC. Amino acids: CASIPLGGNEQYF. The rearrangement joins TRBV28 to TRBJ2-7, with 7 bases identical to TRBD2. The CDR3 extends over 13 amino acids. After removal of 7 bases from V and 5 bases from J, the junction contained 8 bases not matched to a gene. CDR1 MDHEN and CDR2 SYDVKM come from the germline V gene.

The V gene is TRBV18, the J gene TRBJ2-5, with TRBD1 as a possible D gene (6 bases). This CDR3 is built from 15 residues. Trimming pared 3 bases from V and 5 bases from J, leaving 16 bases between. The germline CDR1 and CDR2 sequences are KGHSH and LQKENI. This CDR3 is CASSPASRGRETQYF. CDR3 in DNA: TGTGCCAGCTCACCGGCTTCCAGGGGAAGGGAGACCCAGTACTTC. Full variable domain (missing parts from reference TRBV18 and TRBJ2-5): NAGVMQNPRHLVRRRGQEARLRCSPMKGHSHVYWYRQLPEEGLKFMVYLQKENIIDESGMPKERFSAEFPKEGPSILRIQQVVRGDSAAYFCASSPASRGRETQYFGPGTRLLVL.

This clonotype was counted many times. The V call is TRBV6-2 or TRBV6-3, the J call TRBJ1-1; D is uncertain. The germline V gene has CDR1 MNHEY and CDR2 SVGEGT. The CDR3 covers 12 residues. V lost 2 bases and J lost 5, with 6 bases in between. The CDR3 sequence: CASSYGWTEAFF. The CDR3 DNA sequence: TGTGCCAGCAGTTACGGGTGGACTGAAGCTTTCTTT.

Ten or more counts support this clonotype. The CDR3 region is CASSQDVNSYEQYF. The DNA for the CDR3 is TGTGCCAGCAGCCAAGACGTCAATTCCTACGAGCAGTACTTC. The gene calls are TRBV3-1 and TRBJ2-7; D not resolved. V lost 0 bases to trimming and J lost 1 base, with 7 bases between them. The germline gives CDR1 LGHDT, CDR2 YNNKEL (reference sequence). The CDR3 runs to 14 residues.

The chain has TRBV18 and TRBJ2-7, with 11 bases fitting TRBD2. Looked up from germline, CDR1 is KGHSH and CDR2 is LQKENI. After removal of 0 bases from V and 0 bases from J, the junction contained 7 bases not matched to a gene. CDR3 length: 18 amino acids. CDR3 DNA sequence: TGTGCCAGCTCACCACCAATGGCTAGCGGGGGGATCTCCTACGAGCAGTACTTC. Encoded protein: CASSPPMASGGISYEQYF.

V and J are TRBV12-3 or TRBV12-4 and TRBJ2-5; no clear D gene. V lost 4 bases to trimming and J lost 5 bases, with 17 bases between them. The CDR3 is 15 residues long. The CDR3 protein is CASSYRPRNEETQYF. The CDR3 region has the DNA TGTGCCAGCAGTTACCGACCCCGGAATGAGGAGACCCAGTACTTC.

The chain has TRBV11-1 and TRBJ2-5; maybe TRBD2 (5 bases). This CDR3 contains 14 residues. V was pared by 5 bases and J by 1 base, with 11 bases between. Germline-derived CDR1 and CDR2 are SGHAT and FQDESV (reference sequence). Here the CDR3 DNA reads TGTGCCAGCAGCCACCTGAGGGCCCAAGAGACCCAGTACTTC. Its translation is CASSHLRAQETQYF. Looking up the rest from reference TRBV11-1 and TRBJ2-5 gives the full variable domain: EAEVAQSPRYKITEKSQAVAFWCDPISGHATLYWYRQILGQGPELLVQFQDESVVDDSQLPKDRFSAERLKGVDSTLKIQPAELGDSAMYLCASSHLRAQETQYFGPGTRLLVL.

This clonotype was picked up many times. V is TRBV20-1 and J is TRBJ2-5; TRBD1 aligns across 9 bases. V shed 6 bases, J shed 7 bases, and the junction held 15 bases outside the gene matches. Germline CDR1 reads DFQATT; CDR2 reads SNEGSKA (reference sequence). The CDR3 runs to 15 residues. CDR3 DNA: TGCAGTGCCCCCCGGAGGGACAGGGACCTAGGGACCCAGTACTTC. It yields the protein CSAPRRDRDLGTQYF.

In its sample, this clonotype was seen many times. DNA for the CDR3: TGTGCCAGCAATACGGGGGCGGCGGAGACCCAGTACTTC. Protein sequence: CASNTGAAETQYF. This chain links TRBV12-3 or TRBV12-4 with TRBJ2-5, with D tentatively TRBD1 or TRBD2 (6 bases each). The V and J ends lost 7 bases and 5 bases respectively, with 14 bases between them. The CDR3 extends over 13 amino acids.

This clonotype was picked up many times. This chain connects TRBV9 to TRBJ1-1; 7 bases are shared with TRBD1. Germline V gene sequence: CDR1 SGDLS, CDR2 YYNGEE. Trimming cost V 4 bases and J 5 bases; bases outside gene matches: 5. The CDR3 has 13 residues. The CDR3 sequence is CASSTGAETEAFF. For the CDR3, the DNA is TGTGCCAGCAGCACAGGGGCTGAGACTGAAGCTTTCTTT.

The chain uses TRBV5-1 and TRBJ2-5; 7 bases map to TRBD1. The germline gives CDR1 SGHRS, CDR2 YFSETQ. Trimming took 5 bases from V and 1 from J; bases not matched to a gene: 8. CDR3 size: 15 residues. CDR3 nucleotide sequence: TGCGCCAGCAGGCTTCTGGGACAGTCCCAAGAGACCCAGTACTTC. As protein: CASRLLGQSQETQYF.

This clonotype has a count of ten or more. The rearrangement links TRBV27 to TRBJ2-3; TRBD2 agrees at 8 bases. V was pared by 6 bases and J by 0 bases, with 11 bases of the junction left unmatched. The CDR3 sequence is 17 residues long. Germline V gene sequence: CDR1 MNHEY, CDR2 SMNVEV (reference sequence). CDR3 protein: CASRNSGMWFSTDTQYF. The CDR3 DNA is TGTGCCAGCAGGAATAGCGGGATGTGGTTTAGCACAGATACGCAGTATTTT.

The gene calls are TRBV19 and TRBJ1-2; D unclear. Germline CDR1 reads LNHDA; CDR2 reads SQIVND (reference sequence). This CDR3 region has 13 residues. Trimming shortened V by 3 bases and J by 2 bases, and 7 bases separated the two germline ends. The CDR3 bases are TGTGCCAGTAGTATCAATTGGAACTATGGCTACACCTTC. The encoded protein is CASSINWNYGYTF. Filled out from reference TRBV19 and TRBJ1-2, the complete variable domain reads DGGITQSPKYLFRKEGQNVTLSCEQNLNHDAMYWYRQDPGQGLRLIYYSQIVNDFQKGDIAEGYSVSREKKESFPLTVTSAQKNPTAFYLCASSINWNYGYTFGSGTRLTVV.

This clonotype was observed a handful of times. This chain uses TRBV6-1 with TRBJ1-1; a possible D gene is TRBD1 (6 bases). The CDR3 is 11 residues long. V was clipped by 2 bases and J by 9 bases, with 7 bases between them. CDR1 and CDR2 (germline): MNHNS, SASEGT. As DNA, the CDR3 is TGTGCCAGCAGTGAACAGGGGAAAGCTTTCTTT. This translates into CASSEQGKAFF.